A single sample gave rise to the 20 T cell receptor beta chains below, sequenced in a study of spatial heterogeneity in lung cancer. TCRdb called the 5' RACE reads again in MiXCR, with one record for every CDR3 protein. In the table there are approximately 39,000 distinct CDR3 sequences, about 7.7% of which are singletons. The time point: sample taken at primary tumor resection. The sequences come from PBMCs, collected at surgery. These receptors all stem from a female donor with early-stage non-small cell lung cancer.

This clonotype was seen a few times. The chain recombines TRBV11-2 with TRBJ1-1; tentative D call: TRBD1 (5 bases). The V and J ends lost 5 bases and 1 base respectively, with 14 bases between them. CDR1 is SGHAT and CDR2 is FQNNGV in the germline V gene. The CDR3 extends over 15 amino acids. The CDR3 nucleotides are TGTGCCAGCAGCCCTTACCAGGGTCGGAACACTGAAGCTTTCTTT. Amino acids: CASSPYQGRNTEAFF.

This clonotype is judged medium-sized (0.01 to 0.1%). This sequence joins TRBV5-6 and TRBJ2-3; D not certain. Germline CDR1 reads SGHDT; CDR2 reads YYEEEE. CDR3 length equals 13 residues. Deletions cut 0 bases from V and 0 bases from J, with 2 bases between. CDR3 coding DNA: TGTGCCAGCAGCTTGGGTAGCACAGATACGCAGTATTTT. Translated: CASSLGSTDTQYF.

This clonotype has at least ten counts. The DNA for the CDR3 is TGTGCCACCAGCACCGGAGCGGATGCCTTTAACAATGAGCAGTTCTTC. Amino acids: CATSTGADAFNNEQFF. The chain recombines TRBV15 with TRBJ2-1; perhaps TRBD2 as D (5 bases). Germline V CDR1 and CDR2: LNHNV, YYDKDF (reference sequence). Trimming took off 4 bases at V and 5 bases at J, with 18 bases between the two ends. The CDR3 totals 16 residues.

This clonotype came up many times. This chain links TRBV29-1 with TRBJ2-5, with D maybe TRBD2 (5 bases). V was cut by 3 bases and J by 1 base, with 6 bases left in between. The CDR3 runs to 12 residues. Looked up from germline, CDR1 is SQVTM and CDR2 is ANQGSEA. CDR3 bases: TGCAGCGTTGATGAGGGCCAAGAGACCCAGTACTTC. Its translation is CSVDEGQETQYF.

This clonotype was recorded many times. The chain recombines TRBV6-1 with TRBJ1-2; D not certain. Trimming stripped 6 bases from V and 0 bases from J, with 17 bases between. Germline V CDR1 and CDR2: MNHNS, SASEGT. CDR3 length: 16 residues. CDR3 protein: CASRKIKGEANYGYTF. CDR3 sequence (DNA): TGTGCCAGCAGGAAGATAAAGGGAGAAGCTAACTATGGCTACACCTTC.

V gene TRBV15 combines with J gene TRBJ1-6; tentatively, D is TRBD1 (5 bases). The CDR3 extends over 16 amino acids. Germline V CDR1 and CDR2: LNHNV, YYDKDF (reference sequence). V lost 0 bases and J 6 bases, leaving 12 bases between the germline ends. The CDR3 is CATSRDLAGRNSPLHF. Written as DNA, the CDR3 is TGTGCCACCAGCAGAGATTTGGCAGGGCGTAATTCACCCCTCCACTTT.

This clonotype was seen at least ten times. J is TRBJ2-5 and V is TRBV11-2, with D maybe TRBD2 (5 bases). V was trimmed by 5 bases and J by 5 bases, leaving 15 bases between them. The CDR3 extends over 14 amino acids. CDR1 and CDR2 (germline): SGHAT, FQNNGV. CDR3 protein: CASSPGPSSETQYF. The CDR3 nucleotides are TGTGCCAGCAGCCCCGGCCCCTCTAGCGAGACCCAGTACTTC.

In its sample, this clonotype was seen many times. The CDR3 region is CASSYGGATNEKLFF. Here the CDR3 DNA reads TGTGCCAGCAGTTACGGTGGAGCAACTAATGAAAAACTGTTTTTT. J is TRBJ1-4 and V is TRBV6-5; D gene unclear. This CDR3 spans 15 amino acids. V was trimmed by 2 bases and J by 0 bases, leaving 7 bases between them. Germline values: CDR1 MNHEY, CDR2 SVGAGI.

Many counts were recorded for this clonotype. The rearrangement joins TRBV7-8 to TRBJ2-4, with D possibly being TRBD2 (5 bases). Germline assignment: CDR1 SGHVS and CDR2 FQNEAQ. The CDR3 extends over 16 amino acids. V gave up 2 bases and J gave up 0 bases, with 11 bases separating them. The CDR3 sequence: CASSLNSVLAKNIQYF. In DNA, the CDR3 is TGTGCCAGCAGCTTAAATAGCGTACTAGCCAAAAACATTCAGTACTTC. Combining the CDR3 with reference TRBV7-8 and TRBJ2-4 gives the whole variable domain GAGVSQSPRYKVAKRGQDVALRCDPISGHVSLFWYQQALGQGPEFLTYFQNEAQLDKSGLPSDRFFAERPEGSVSTLKIQRTQQEDSAVYLCASSLNSVLAKNIQYFGAGTRLSVL.

In regard to this clonotype: A much larger clone differs from this one at a single base, so this may be a read error. This chain joins TRBV7-2 and TRBJ1-1; D might be TRBD1 (5 bases). The CDR3 is made up of 14 amino acids. Per germline, CDR1 SGHTA and CDR2 FQGNSA. CDR3 DNA: TGTGCCAGCAGCCCCGCCGGGGGTACCACTGAACCTTTCTTT. Protein: CASSPAGGTTEPFF.

This clonotype was observed at least ten times. The chain is built from TRBV11-2 and TRBJ2-5; TRBD2 matches at 9 bases. J was trimmed by 5 bases and V by 7 bases; bases with no gene match: 11. The germline CDR1 and CDR2 sequences are SGHAT and FQNNGV. This CDR3 spans 15 amino acids. DNA of the CDR3: TGTGCCAGCACCAAAAGGGGGCTAGCGGGGGAGACCCAGTACTTC. It is translated as CASTKRGLAGETQYF.

This chain uses TRBV5-4 with TRBJ2-6; unclear D gene. Germline values: CDR1 SGHNT, CDR2 YYREEE (reference sequence). V gave up 4 bases and J gave up 13 bases, with 15 bases separating them. There are 13 residues in the CDR3. The DNA for the CDR3 is TGTGCCAGCAGCCTCGTGGGGTCCGGAGTCCTGACTTTC. This encodes CASSLVGSGVLTF.

This clonotype was counted a few times. The CDR3 loop is CATSRDRASYEQYF. CDR3 in DNA: TGTGCCACCAGCAGAGACAGGGCTAGCTACGAGCAGTACTTC. The chain links TRBV15 to TRBJ2-7; TRBD1 is a possible D gene (5 bases). The length of the CDR3 is 14 residues. Germline loops: CDR1 LNHNV, CDR2 YYDKDF (reference sequence). V was clipped by 0 bases and J by 3 bases, with 9 bases between them.

At least ten counts were recorded for this clonotype. The chain has TRBV7-2 and TRBJ2-5, with D possibly being TRBD2 (6 bases). Trimming pared 2 bases from V and 5 bases from J, leaving 15 bases between. The CDR3 is made up of 15 amino acids. CDR1 SGHTA and CDR2 FQGNSA come from the germline V gene. The CDR3 region is CASSLQSGSRETQYF. Written as DNA, the CDR3 is TGTGCCAGCAGCTTACAATCCGGGAGTCGGGAGACCCAGTACTTC.

This chain connects TRBV5-4 to TRBJ1-6, with D hard to call. Trimming shortened V by 5 bases and J by 8 bases, and 17 bases separated the two germline ends. This CDR3 contains 15 residues. Germline lookup yields CDR1 SGHNT and CDR2 YYREEE (reference sequence). The CDR3 DNA is TGTGCCAGCAGGGTGGAATCAGGCGCGGATTCACCCCTCCACTTT. Its protein product is CASRVESGADSPLHF.

There are a few counts of this clonotype. The V call is TRBV10-3, the J call TRBJ2-7; perhaps TRBD1 as D (6 bases). CDR1 and CDR2 from the germline V gene are ENHRY and SYGVKD. The CDR3 has 14 residues. With 5 bases removed from V and 4 bases from J, the gap between germline ends came to 15 bases. The CDR3 DNA reads TGTGCCATCAGTTTACAGGGTCCCCTATACGAGCAGTACTTC. Translating it yields CAISLQGPLYEQYF.

At least ten counts were recorded for this clonotype. The J gene is TRBJ2-1, the V gene TRBV11-2; 8 bases align to TRBD2. CDR1 and CDR2 (germline): SGHAT, FQNNGV. V was pared by 3 bases and J by 7 bases, with 8 bases of the junction left unmatched. This CDR3 comprises 15 residues. The CDR3 region is CASSFGAGVANEQFF. In nucleotides, the CDR3 is TGTGCCAGCAGCTTCGGAGCGGGAGTAGCGAATGAGCAGTTCTTC.

This clonotype showed up just a few times. The chain's CDR3 is CASSVGPQLVDTQYF. CDR3 bases: TGTGCCAGCAGCGTAGGGCCCCAATTAGTGGATACGCAGTATTTT. V and J are TRBV9 and TRBJ2-3; no clear D. Trimming took off 0 bases at V and 6 bases at J, with 14 bases between the two ends. This CDR3 is 15 amino acids long. The V gene's germline CDR1 is SGDLS and CDR2 YYNGEE.

This clonotype came up many times. V gene TRBV12-3 or TRBV12-4 combines with J gene TRBJ2-3; D ambiguous. V gave up 4 bases and J gave up 4 bases, with 12 bases separating them. The CDR3 runs to 14 residues. The CDR3, as DNA: TGTGCCAGCAGTTCTTGGTTAGGGCCAGATACGCAGTATTTT. This sequence encodes CASSSWLGPDTQYF.

The chain uses TRBV27 and TRBJ2-5; 12 positions match TRBD2. V lost 6 bases and J lost 7; bases outside the gene matches: 18. CDR3 length: 18 amino acids. Germline-derived CDR1 and CDR2 are MNHEY and SMNVEV (reference sequence). The CDR3 protein is CASRLWTSGDPGGGTQYF. The CDR3 DNA follows: TGTGCCAGCAGATTGTGGACTAGCGGGGACCCAGGAGGGGGGACCCAGTACTTC.